This entry lists 12 T cell receptor beta chains sequenced from one sample in a study of PD-L1 blockade in urothelial cancer. Time point of the sample: peripheral blood 6 weeks after treatment start. Generated by immunoSEQ multiplex PCR, the TCRdb table keeps only in-frame clones and is missing some. The data show about 48,000 clones, with around 80% seen just once and approximately 8.2% held by the top ten. This specimen was PBMCs, taken around atezolizumab (anti-PD-L1) treatment. The receptors here all came from a man aged 65 to 85 with urothelial cancer.

The V call is TRBV27, the J call TRBJ2-1, with 13 bases lining up with TRBD2. Germline CDR1 is MNHEY and CDR2 is SMNVEV (reference sequence). The V segment lost 1 base and the J segment 5 bases; nucleotides outside the gene matches: 8. This CDR3 comprises 18 residues. CDR3 sequence reads: CASSLLPGLAGPDNEQFF. CDR3 in DNA: TGTGCCAGCAGTTTATTACCGGGACTAGCGGGACCGGACAATGAGCAGTTCTTC.

The rearrangement links TRBV6-1 to TRBJ2-7; TRBD2 matches 7 bases. The V gene's germline CDR1 is MNHNS and CDR2 SASEGT. The CDR3 extends over 15 amino acids. Losses at the gene ends were 1 base for V and 4 bases for J; bases not matched to a gene: 7. The CDR3 sequence is CASSEVVWGGYEQYF. CDR3 in DNA: TGTGCCAGCAGTGAAGTTGTTTGGGGGGGTTACGAGCAGTACTTC.

This rearrangement joins TRBV6-4 to TRBJ2-3; perhaps TRBD2 as D (5 bases). Per the germline V gene, CDR1 is MRHNA and CDR2 is SNTAGT. V shed 2 bases and J shed 6 bases, with 9 bases lying between them. The CDR3 is 13 residues long. CDR3 in DNA: TGTGCCAGCAGTGACCGAGAGGGCGATACGCAGTATTTT. Translating it yields CASSDREGDTQYF.

This clone has only a few counts. This chain joins TRBV4-2 and TRBJ2-2; weak D call: TRBD2 (5 bases). Looked up from germline, CDR1 is LGHNA and CDR2 is YNFKEQ. This CDR3 has 16 residues. Trimming shortened V by 4 bases and J by 2 bases, and 14 bases separated the two germline ends. DNA of the CDR3: TGTGCCAGCAGCCTCCGTAGCGAAGAAAACACCGGGGAGCTGTTTTTT. It codes for CASSLRSEENTGELFF.

This clone was recorded once. V gene TRBV6-5 combines with J gene TRBJ1-4; 7 bases match TRBD1. Losses at the gene ends were 3 bases for V and 8 bases for J; bases not matched to a gene: 12. Germline lookup yields CDR1 MNHEY and CDR2 SVGAGI. The CDR3 is 16 amino acids. The DNA of the CDR3 is TGTGCCAGCAGTTATATGACAGGGCCCGGGGGCGAAAAACTGTTTTTT. It is translated as CASSYMTGPGGEKLFF.

This clone appeared once. This rearrangement joins TRBV27 to TRBJ1-5, with a possible D match to TRBD1 (5 bases). This CDR3 spans 18 amino acids. CDR1 is MNHEY and CDR2 is SMNVEV in the germline V gene (reference sequence). The V end lost 4 bases, the J end lost 1 base, and 20 bases lay between the germline ends. The CDR3 here is CASSYTASGTPSNQPQHF. CDR3 in DNA: TGTGCCAGCAGTTATACCGCTTCCGGGACTCCCAGCAATCAGCCCCAGCATTTT.

The chain links TRBV5-1 to TRBJ2-1; possible D gene TRBD2, 6 bases. This CDR3 has 14 residues. From germline, CDR1 is SGHRS and CDR2 YFSETQ. The V gene lost 0 bases and the J gene lost 4 bases, with 8 bases spanning the gap. In DNA, the CDR3 is TGCGCCAGCAGCTTGGAACGGGAGTACAATGAGCAGTTCTTC. This sequence encodes CASSLEREYNEQFF.

V and J are TRBV19 and TRBJ1-5, with D possibly being TRBD1 (5 bases). V was trimmed by 5 bases and J by 0 bases, leaving 11 bases between them. CDR3 length: 15 amino acids. The germline CDR1 and CDR2 sequences are LNHDA and SQIVND (reference sequence). The CDR3 reads CASSGRTFSNQPQHF. DNA for the CDR3: TGTGCCAGTAGTGGCAGGACATTTAGCAATCAGCCCCAGCATTTT.

The chain couples TRBV6-1 to TRBJ1-1; weak D call: TRBD1 (5 bases). Germline V CDR1 and CDR2: MNHNS, SASEGT. Trimming removed 9 bases from V and 7 bases from J, with 15 bases in between. The CDR3 has 12 amino acids. The CDR3 DNA is TGTGCCAGTAGCCCGTCAGGGCGTGAAGCTTTCTTT. Its translation: CASSPSGREAFF.

The chain combines TRBV19 with TRBJ2-5, with 7 positions matching TRBD2. The CDR3 totals 16 residues. The germline V gene has CDR1 LNHDA and CDR2 SQIVND (reference sequence). Trimming removed 5 bases from V and 5 bases from J; junction bases left unmatched: 14. The CDR3 sequence is CASSASLAELGETQYF. CDR3 in DNA: TGTGCCAGTAGTGCCAGCCTAGCGGAGCTAGGGGAGACCCAGTACTTC.

This clone occurred once. This chain links TRBV18 with TRBJ2-2; unclear D gene. The CDR3 totals 12 residues. The V end lost 3 bases, the J end lost 7 bases, and 6 bases lay between the germline ends. Per germline, CDR1 KGHSH and CDR2 LQKENI. CDR3 sequence: CASSPPDGELFF. In DNA, the CDR3 is TGTGCCAGCTCACCCCCAGACGGGGAGCTGTTTTTT.

The CDR3 loop is CAISGRDTGELFF. The CDR3 coding sequence is TGTGCCATCAGTGGCAGGGACACCGGGGAGCTGTTTTTT. This rearrangement joins TRBV10-3 to TRBJ2-2, with D possibly matching TRBD1 (5 bases). V dropped 4 bases and J dropped 3 bases, with 6 bases sitting between them. The CDR3 covers 13 residues. Germline V gene lookup returns CDR1 ENHRY and CDR2 SYGVKD.